Shown below are 23 T cell receptor beta chains from a single sample sequenced in a study of cytomegalovirus exposure and HLA in healthy donors. A multiplex PCR was run with 60 Vbeta primers and 13 Jbeta primers. TCRdb keeps only in-frame clones here, not all; method: immunoSEQ multiplex PCR. Among fewer than 250,000 clones listed, about 76% were seen once. The specimen was PBMCs. The source of these receptors is a woman in her fifties or sixties in good health and CMV-seronegative.

The chain carries TRBV19 and TRBJ2-1, with 13 bases lining up with TRBD2. V lost 6 bases, J lost 0 bases, and 2 bases stayed unmatched. Germline V CDR1 and CDR2: LNHDA, SQIVND (reference sequence). The CDR3 consists of 16 residues. The CDR3 nucleotides are TGTGCCAGTAGGACTAGCGGGGGGCTCTCCTACAATGAGCAGTTCTTC. As protein: CASRTSGGLSYNEQFF. Together with reference TRBV19 and TRBJ2-1, the CDR3 gives the full variable domain: DGGITQSPKYLFRKEGQNVTLSCEQNLNHDAMYWYRQDPGQGLRLIYYSQIVNDFQKGDIAEGYSVSREKKESFPLTVTSAQKNPTAFYLCASRTSGGLSYNEQFFGPGTRLTVL.

The chain carries TRBV7-2 and TRBJ2-7; 10 positions agree with TRBD1. Losses at the gene ends were 1 base for V and 6 bases for J; bases not matched to a gene: 6. There are 15 residues in the CDR3. Germline V gives CDR1 SGHTA, CDR2 FQGNSA. The chain's CDR3 is CASSLVRRTGGEQYF. The CDR3 DNA reads TGTGCCAGCAGCTTAGTACGGAGGACAGGGGGCGAGCAGTACTTC. Looking up the rest from reference TRBV7-2 and TRBJ2-7 gives the full variable domain: GAGVSQSPSNKVTEKGKDVELRCDPISGHTALYWYRQSLGQGLEFLIYFQGNSAPDKSGLPSDRFSAERTGGSVSTLTIQRTQQEDSAVYLCASSLVRRTGGEQYFGPGTRLTVT.

This chain joins TRBV23-1 and TRBJ2-3, with 7 bases that match TRBD1. TRBV23-1 is placed among ORFs of uncertain function. The V gene end was trimmed by 6 bases and the J gene end by 2 bases; junction bases not matched to a gene: 17. The CDR3 length is 18 residues. CDR3 DNA sequence: TGCGCCAGCAGCCTTTCCTCCTTTTTGACAGGGTCCACAGATACGCAGTATTTT. It is translated as CASSLSSFLTGSTDTQYF.

V gene TRBV11-2 combines with J gene TRBJ2-1, with 9 bases aligning to TRBD1. Germline V gene sequence: CDR1 SGHAT, CDR2 FQNNGV. The CDR3 totals 17 residues. Trimming removed 4 bases from V and 7 bases from J; junction bases left unmatched: 14. In DNA, the CDR3 is TGTGCCAGCAGCTCTACAGGGGGCGCGGTAGTGAGGAATGAGCAGTTCTTC. It encodes CASSSTGGAVVRNEQFF.

The chain combines TRBV28 with TRBJ2-2; D is uncertain. This CDR3 is built from 13 residues. Germline assignment: CDR1 MDHEN and CDR2 SYDVKM. The ends were cut back, 1 base at V and 6 bases at J, with 6 bases in the middle. The CDR3 nucleotides read TGTGCCAGCAGTTTATATCCCTCCGGGGAGCTGTTTTTT. Protein product: CASSLYPSGELFF.

The chain is built from TRBV11-2 and TRBJ2-7; 10 bases map to TRBD1. With 5 bases clipped from V and 2 bases from J, the junction kept 3 bases outside the gene matches. The germline V gene has CDR1 SGHAT and CDR2 FQNNGV. The CDR3 is made up of 14 amino acids. CDR3 region: CASSRDRGTYEQYF. For the CDR3, the DNA is TGTGCCAGCAGCCGGGACAGGGGAACCTACGAGCAGTACTTC.

This clone was seen a handful of times. The chain is built from TRBV6-6 and TRBJ2-7; D possibly corresponds to TRBD1 (6 bases). V was shortened by 2 bases and J by 0 bases, with 11 bases between the two germline ends. This CDR3 spans 15 amino acids. Germline CDR1 MNHNY, CDR2 SVGAGI (reference sequence). DNA for the CDR3: TGTGCCAGCAGTTACCCTAACAGGGCCTCCTACGAGCAGTACTTC. It codes for CASSYPNRASYEQYF.

This rearrangement joins TRBV19 to TRBJ1-5; 7 nucleotides match TRBD1. Trimming at V came to 3 bases and at J to 0 bases, leaving 5 bases not matched to a gene. Germline-derived CDR1 and CDR2 are LNHDA and SQIVND (reference sequence). CDR3 length equals 16 residues. The DNA for the CDR3 is TGTGCCAGTAGTATCGGCGGGACAGATAGCAATCAGCCCCAGCATTTT. It codes for CASSIGGTDSNQPQHF.

V and J are TRBV18 and TRBJ2-7; 11 bases map to TRBD2. The trim removed 3 bases at V and 8 bases at J, leaving 6 bases unmatched. The CDR3 has 14 amino acids. Germline V gene sequence: CDR1 KGHSH, CDR2 LQKENI. CDR3 protein: CASSPIAGGGQQYF. In DNA form, the CDR3 reads TGTGCCAGCTCACCTATAGCGGGAGGGGGACAGCAGTACTTC.

The J gene is TRBJ2-5, the V gene TRBV20-1; 7 bases align to TRBD2. The CDR3 covers 10 residues. The ends lost 8 bases at V and 5 bases at J; junction bases unmatched: 2. Germline V gives CDR1 DFQATT, CDR2 SNEGSKA (reference sequence). CDR3 in amino acids: CSLGGETQYF. The CDR3 nucleotides are TGCAGTTTGGGGGGGGAGACCCAGTACTTC.

The chain uses TRBV10-3 and TRBJ2-7; D unresolved. V was trimmed by 3 bases and J by 5 bases, leaving 8 bases between them. The CDR3 has 12 amino acids. CDR1 and CDR2 (germline): ENHRY, SYGVKD. CDR3 nucleotides: TGTGCCATCAGTGACCCACAGCACGAGCAGTACTTC. This gives the protein CAISDPQHEQYF.

The chain combines TRBV7-6 with TRBJ2-1; TRBD1 aligns across 8 bases. Germline V lookup: CDR1 SGHVS, CDR2 FNYEAQ. The CDR3 length is 19 residues. The V gene end was trimmed by 5 bases and the J gene end by 5 bases; junction bases not matched to a gene: 20. In nucleotides, the CDR3 is TGTGCCAGCAGCGAGACGTGGGACAGGTATTCAAGTCCTCACAATGAGCAGTTCTTC. Translating gives CASSETWDRYSSPHNEQFF.

The chain is built from TRBV7-8 and TRBJ1-2; 7 nucleotides line up with TRBD1. CDR1 is SGHVS, CDR2 FQNEAQ, per germline. The ends lost 5 bases at V and 4 bases at J; junction bases unmatched: 4. The CDR3 loop spans 13 amino acids. DNA for the CDR3: TGTGCCAGCAGCCGGGACAGCTCCTATGGCTACACCTTC. Protein: CASSRDSSYGYTF.

The chain joins TRBV19 to TRBJ2-3; 8 bases map to TRBD2. From germline, CDR1 is LNHDA and CDR2 SQIVND (reference sequence). V dropped 5 bases and J dropped 2; count of bases not matched to a gene: 12. This CDR3 spans 17 amino acids. CDR3 protein: CASSPGGPRSFTDTQYF. The CDR3 DNA reads TGTGCCAGTAGTCCGGGAGGGCCGCGTTCTTTCACAGATACGCAGTATTTT. The full variable domain, completed using reference TRBV19 and TRBJ2-3, is DGGITQSPKYLFRKEGQNVTLSCEQNLNHDAMYWYRQDPGQGLRLIYYSQIVNDFQKGDIAEGYSVSREKKESFPLTVTSAQKNPTAFYLCASSPGGPRSFTDTQYFGPGTRLTVL.

This clone was detected only a few times. The genes are TRBV9 and TRBJ1-6; a possible D gene is TRBD1 (6 bases). CDR1 is SGDLS and CDR2 is YYNGEE in the germline V gene. The CDR3 is made up of 14 amino acids. The ends were cut back, 1 base at V and 7 bases at J, with 9 bases in the middle. CDR3 DNA: TGTGCCAGCAGCGTAAACCAGGGGAATTCACCCCTCCACTTT. Encoded protein: CASSVNQGNSPLHF.

The genes are TRBV7-3 and TRBJ2-7; TRBD2 might be the D (6 bases). The CDR3 sequence is 15 residues long. The germline V gene encodes CDR1 SGHTA and CDR2 FQGTGA. V was shortened by 5 bases and J by 6 bases, with 20 bases between the two germline ends. CDR3 in amino acids: CASSLVLGGIGEQYF. CDR3 sequence (DNA): TGTGCCAGCAGCCTAGTTCTGGGCGGGATAGGCGAGCAGTACTTC.

The CDR3 DNA is TGTGCCAGTAGAAGTCAGGGTAACACTGAAGCTTTCTTT. This sequence encodes CASRSQGNTEAFF. The chain joins TRBV19 to TRBJ1-1; the D gene is possibly TRBD1 (5 bases). Germline assignment: CDR1 LNHDA and CDR2 SQIVND (reference sequence). Deletions cut 6 bases from V and 2 bases from J, with 10 bases between. The CDR3 runs to 13 residues.

The V call is TRBV9, the J call TRBJ2-5; 15 positions agree with TRBD2. V was pared by 0 bases and J by 5 bases, with 5 bases of the junction left unmatched. The V gene's germline CDR1 is SGDLS and CDR2 YYNGEE. CDR3 size: 17 residues. The CDR3 reads CASSVGTSGRARETQYF. The CDR3 region has the DNA TGTGCCAGCAGCGTAGGGACTAGCGGGAGGGCCCGCGAGACCCAGTACTTC.

This sequence joins TRBV19 and TRBJ1-3; D unresolved. V was cut by 1 base and J by 0 bases, with 4 bases left in between. The CDR3 runs to 14 residues. Germline CDR1 and CDR2: LNHDA and SQIVND (reference sequence). This CDR3 reads CASSIGGSGNTIYF. CDR3 DNA sequence: TGTGCCAGTAGTATAGGAGGCTCTGGAAACACCATATATTTT.

The rearrangement joins TRBV5-4 to TRBJ2-3; D remains ambiguous. With 2 bases removed from V and 4 bases from J, the gap between germline ends came to 14 bases. The CDR3 sequence is 15 residues long. CDR1 SGHNT and CDR2 YYREEE come from the germline V gene (reference sequence). Here the CDR3 DNA reads TGTGCCAGCAGCTTACAACTCGGAGCTGCAGATACGCAGTATTTT. It encodes CASSLQLGAADTQYF.

V and J are TRBV28 and TRBJ2-7; 8 nucleotides line up with TRBD2. The V gene's germline CDR1 is MDHEN and CDR2 SYDVKM. After removal of 3 bases from V and 3 bases from J, the junction contained 4 bases not matched to a gene. The CDR3 spans 14 residues. For the CDR3, the DNA is TGTGCCAGCAGTTTGAGAAGCGGGAGCTACGAGCAGTACTTC. Its protein is CASSLRSGSYEQYF.

This clone came up once. V gene TRBV7-3 combines with J gene TRBJ2-7; possibly TRBD1 for D (5 bases). CDR3 length equals 13 residues. V was trimmed by 2 bases and J by 5 bases, leaving 10 bases between them. CDR1 is SGHTA, CDR2 FQGTGA, per germline. The CDR3 protein is CASSLDSLNEQYF. The CDR3 DNA reads as TGTGCCAGCAGCTTAGACAGTCTGAACGAGCAGTACTTC. The full variable domain, with the rest looked up from reference TRBV7-3 and TRBJ2-7, is GAGVSQTPSNKVTEKGKYVELRCDPISGHTALYWYRQSLGQGPEFLIYFQGTGAADDSGLPNDRFFAVRPEGSVSTLKIQRTERGDSAVYLCASSLDSLNEQYFGPGTRLTVT.

V and J are TRBV6-6 and TRBJ2-3; tentative D call: TRBD1 (5 bases). CDR1 MNHNY and CDR2 SVGAGI come from the germline V gene (reference sequence). V lost 1 base and J lost 10, with 12 bases in between. CDR3 size: 13 residues. The CDR3 is CASSYLQQGAQYF. CDR3 bases: TGTGCCAGCAGTTACTTACAGCAGGGCGCGCAGTATTTT.